These 29 T cell receptor beta chains came from one sample sequenced in a study of shared clonotypes between healthy human individuals. Using immunoSEQ multiplex PCR, the repertoire was profiled, and TCRdb retains in-frame clones only, with some absent. Among 2 million to 3 million clones listed, over 85% were seen once. Sequenced sample: naive CD4+ T cells from PBMCs. Subset meaning: CD45RA+ positively selected. These receptors all come from a man between 18 and 29 years old in good health. Some clones in this sample may be carry-over from other donors' samples.

This chain connects TRBV27 to TRBJ1-2; TRBD1 aligns across 8 bases. J was trimmed by 5 bases and V by 7 bases; bases with no gene match: 18. This CDR3 is built from 17 residues. Germline V gives CDR1 MNHEY, CDR2 SMNVEV (reference sequence). The CDR3: CASKGLGQGRFWYGYTF. In nucleotides, the CDR3 is TGTGCCAGCAAGGGCCTAGGACAGGGTCGATTCTGGTATGGCTACACCTTC.

The rearrangement uses TRBV7-2 and TRBJ2-3; D call uncertain. The CDR3 covers 17 residues. Per germline, CDR1 SGHTA and CDR2 FQGNSA. V lost 1 base and J lost 1, with 15 bases in between. The CDR3 region has the DNA TGTGCCAGCAGCTTAGGTGGCGGACCTCCCGGCACAGATACGCAGTATTTT. It yields the protein CASSLGGGPPGTDTQYF. Full variable domain (outside the CDR3, taken from reference TRBV7-2 and TRBJ2-3): GAGVSQSPSNKVTEKGKDVELRCDPISGHTALYWYRQSLGQGLEFLIYFQGNSAPDKSGLPSDRFSAERTGGSVSTLTIQRTQQEDSAVYLCASSLGGGPPGTDTQYFGPGTRLTVL.

The CDR3 region is CASSLPGTGYEQYF. CDR3 nucleotides: TGTGCCAGCAGCTTACCCGGGACAGGATACGAGCAGTACTTC. The V and J genes are TRBV7-9 and TRBJ2-7; 8 nucleotides agree with TRBD1. The CDR3 length is 14 residues. The ends lost 2 bases at V and 4 bases at J; junction bases unmatched: 4. The germline CDR1 and CDR2 sequences are SEHNR and FQNEAQ (reference sequence).

J is TRBJ1-1 and V is TRBV5-1; 7 bases are a match to TRBD1. The V gene's germline CDR1 is SGHRS and CDR2 YFSETQ. With 3 bases clipped from V and 1 base from J, the junction kept 6 bases outside the gene matches. The CDR3 is 15 amino acids. The CDR3: CASSWTGTGNTEAFF. The CDR3 DNA sequence: TGCGCCAGCAGCTGGACAGGTACAGGGAACACTGAAGCTTTCTTT.

The V gene is TRBV5-1, the J gene TRBJ2-7; maybe TRBD1 (6 bases). CDR3 size: 14 residues. Germline V gives CDR1 SGHRS, CDR2 YFSETQ. The V gene lost 5 bases and the J gene lost 5 bases, with 17 bases spanning the gap. The CDR3, as DNA: TGCGCCAGCAGGGCACAAGGGGGAATCCACGAGCAGTACTTC. It encodes CASRAQGGIHEQYF.

Concerning this clone: This same CDR3 is encoded by further DNA sequences in the sample. The rearrangement joins TRBV2 to TRBJ2-1, with D unresolved. The CDR3 covers 13 residues. Trimming pared 3 bases from V and 4 bases from J, leaving 7 bases between. Germline CDR1 and CDR2: SNHLY and FYNNEI. CDR3: CASSEEAYNEQFF. CDR3 sequence (DNA): TGTGCCAGCAGTGAGGAAGCGTACAATGAGCAGTTCTTC.

V gene TRBV10-3 combines with J gene TRBJ2-7; TRBD2 is a possible D gene (5 bases). V was trimmed by 3 bases and J by 4 bases, leaving 13 bases between them. Germline V lookup: CDR1 ENHRY, CDR2 SYGVKD. The CDR3 loop spans 14 amino acids. The CDR3 sequence is CAISDSKGVYEQYF. CDR3 sequence (DNA): TGTGCCATCAGTGACTCAAAGGGAGTTTACGAGCAGTACTTC.

The rearrangement links TRBV6-5 to TRBJ2-2; perhaps TRBD2 as D (7 bases). Germline CDR1 MNHEY, CDR2 SVGAGI. The CDR3 loop spans 16 amino acids. V shed 4 bases and J shed 6 bases, with 18 bases lying between them. The CDR3 DNA reads as TGTGCCAGCAGTTCCCCGGGGGGCGGGAGTCCCGGGGAGCTGTTTTTT. Its protein product is CASSSPGGGSPGELFF.

This clone was counted once. This chain links TRBV5-1 with TRBJ1-2; unclear D gene. Between the trimmed V and J ends, which lost 4 bases and 4 bases, there was a span of 8 bases. In germline, CDR1 is SGHRS, CDR2 YFSETQ. The CDR3 is made up of 12 amino acids. Here the CDR3 reads CASSAYSYGYTF. The CDR3 region has the DNA TGCGCCAGCAGCGCGTACAGCTATGGCTACACCTTC.

The chain joins TRBV28 to TRBJ1-2, with 12 bases matching TRBD1. In germline, CDR1 is MDHEN, CDR2 SYDVKM. Losses at the gene ends were 3 bases for V and 3 bases for J; bases not matched to a gene: 2. The CDR3 covers 15 residues. CDR3 nucleotides: TGTGCCAGCAGTTTGGGACAGGGGGCTGACTATGGCTACACCTTC. Translating gives CASSLGQGADYGYTF.

The chain couples TRBV19 to TRBJ1-1; TRBD1 matches at 11 bases. Per the germline V gene, CDR1 is LNHDA and CDR2 is SQIVND (reference sequence). The J segment lost 6 bases and the V segment lost 4 bases, leaving 10 bases of the junction unmatched. CDR3 length equals 16 residues. CDR3 DNA: TGTGCCAGTAGTAACCCTTGGACAGGGGGCAGGGCTGAAGCTTTCTTT. Translated: CASSNPWTGGRAEAFF.

The V gene is TRBV19, the J gene TRBJ2-1; the match to TRBD1 covers 7 bases. V lost 7 bases, J lost 6 bases, and 3 bases stayed unmatched. The length of the CDR3 is 12 residues. Germline V gives CDR1 LNHDA, CDR2 SQIVND (reference sequence). In DNA form, the CDR3 reads TGTGCCAGTACTCAGGGGGTCAATGAGCAGTTCTTC. Translation gives CASTQGVNEQFF. Using reference TRBV19 and TRBJ2-1 for the parts outside the CDR3, the full variable domain is DGGITQSPKYLFRKEGQNVTLSCEQNLNHDAMYWYRQDPGQGLRLIYYSQIVNDFQKGDIAEGYSVSREKKESFPLTVTSAQKNPTAFYLCASTQGVNEQFFGPGTRLTVL.

The chain uses TRBV14 and TRBJ2-7; no reliable D call. Trimming took 1 base from V and 3 from J, leaving 16 bases between them. Germline V lookup: CDR1 SGHDN, CDR2 FVKESK. This CDR3 region has 16 residues. In DNA form, the CDR3 reads TGTGCCAGCAGCCAAGGAACACACCTGCAAAACTACGAGCAGTACTTC. It codes for CASSQGTHLQNYEQYF. The whole variable domain, filled in from reference TRBV14 and TRBJ2-7, reads EAGVTQFPSHSVIEKGQTVTLRCDPISGHDNLYWYRRVMGKEIKFLLHFVKESKQDESGMPNNRFLAERTGGTYSTLKVQPAELEDSGVYFCASSQGTHLQNYEQYFGPGTRLTVT.

The chain is built from TRBV4-2 and TRBJ2-1, with 8 nucleotides matching TRBD2. The CDR3 covers 14 residues. Germline CDR1 reads LGHNA; CDR2 reads YNFKEQ. V lost 4 bases and J lost 8; bases outside the gene matches: 7. CDR3 in DNA: TGTGCCAGCAGCCTGAGCGGGAGTTTCGATGAGCAGTTCTTC. This encodes CASSLSGSFDEQFF.

V usage is TRBV27 and J usage is TRBJ1-2; D gene uncertain. The V end was cut by 0 bases, the J end by 8 bases, with 13 bases between. The CDR3 consists of 14 residues. Germline V CDR1 and CDR2: MNHEY, SMNVEV (reference sequence). The CDR3 is CASSLSAGVSGYTF. DNA for the CDR3: TGTGCCAGCAGTTTATCGGCGGGAGTAAGCGGCTACACCTTC.

Note on this clone: Other DNA sequences from this sample encode an identical CDR3 as well. The chain links TRBV7-8 to TRBJ2-6; D call uncertain. This CDR3 has 13 amino acids. CDR1 and CDR2 (germline): SGHVS, FQNEAQ. V was shortened by 1 base and J by 4 bases, with 2 bases between the two germline ends. The CDR3 DNA reads TGTGCCAGCAGCTTAGGGGGGGCCAACGTCCTGACTTTC. Translating it yields CASSLGGANVLTF.

The chain recombines TRBV5-4 with TRBJ2-3; D is perhaps TRBD2 (5 bases). The CDR3 has 14 amino acids. Germline V gene lookup returns CDR1 SGHNT and CDR2 YYREEE (reference sequence). V shed 0 bases and J shed 4 bases, with 9 bases lying between them. CDR3 sequence: CASSLVSSPDTQYF. The DNA of the CDR3 is TGTGCCAGCAGCTTGGTTTCTAGCCCAGATACGCAGTATTTT.

This clone was counted once. This chain joins TRBV14 and TRBJ2-1; D not certain. Trimming removed 5 bases from V and 8 bases from J, with 7 bases in between. Germline CDR1 and CDR2: SGHDN and FVKESK. The CDR3 runs to 11 residues. CDR3 coding DNA: TGTGCCAGCAGCTCTTTCTATGAGCAGTTCTTC. The encoded protein is CASSSFYEQFF.

The chain recombines TRBV7-8 with TRBJ2-7; 10 bases match TRBD1. Per germline, CDR1 SGHVS and CDR2 FQNEAQ. The CDR3 length is 15 residues. V gave up 6 bases and J gave up 6 bases; unmatched junction bases: 11. The CDR3 DNA sequence: TGTGCCAGCAGTCTCAGGGACAGGGGAGGTGGCGAGCAGTACTTC. It codes for CASSLRDRGGGEQYF.

This sequence joins TRBV30 and TRBJ2-4; D remains unclear. V was trimmed by 8 bases and J by 4 bases, leaving 12 bases between them. Germline CDR1 GTSNPN, CDR2 SVGIG (reference sequence). The CDR3 covers 12 residues. The CDR3 DNA follows: TGTGCCAGTGCTAGGGCTAAAAACATTCAGTACTTC. Protein sequence: CASARAKNIQYF.

The CDR3 loop is CASSLTGSLKETQYF. The CDR3 DNA follows: TGTGCCAGCAGCTTAACAGGAAGTCTAAAAGAGACCCAGTACTTC. The J gene is TRBJ2-5, the V gene TRBV7-8; D is possibly TRBD1 (5 bases). V was trimmed by 2 bases and J by 3 bases, leaving 13 bases between them. Looked up from germline, CDR1 is SGHVS and CDR2 is FQNEAQ. This CDR3 has 15 residues.

The rearrangement links TRBV15 to TRBJ1-5, with unresolved D. CDR3 length: 13 residues. Trimming removed 1 base from V and 3 bases from J, with 4 bases in between. Germline loops: CDR1 LNHNV, CDR2 YYDKDF (reference sequence). The CDR3 sequence is CATSRVPNQPQHF. The CDR3 bases are TGTGCCACCAGCAGAGTGCCCAATCAGCCCCAGCATTTT.

This clone was found once. The chain joins TRBV19 to TRBJ2-3, with D perhaps matching TRBD1 (6 bases). The length of the CDR3 is 12 residues. Germline CDR1 LNHDA, CDR2 SQIVND (reference sequence). Trimming left V 5 bases short and J 5 bases short, with 8 bases between. This CDR3 reads CASSEGVDTQYF. CDR3 bases: TGTGCCAGTAGTGAGGGGGTAGATACGCAGTATTTT.

This rearrangement joins TRBV4-3 to TRBJ1-6; D is ambiguous. The CDR3 length is 18 residues. The V end lost 0 bases, the J end lost 0 bases, and 12 bases lay between the germline ends. From germline, CDR1 is LGHNA and CDR2 YSLEER. Written as DNA, the CDR3 is TGCGCCAGCAGCCAAGATCGGGCGCTAAGCTCCTATAATTCACCCCTCCACTTT. Its translation is CASSQDRALSSYNSPLHF.

This clone came up once. The V and J genes are TRBV9 and TRBJ1-1, with 7 bases matching TRBD1. The junction had 9 bases not matched to a gene; V was cut back by 4 bases and J by 0 bases. This CDR3 is 16 amino acids long. Germline V CDR1 and CDR2: SGDLS, YYNGEE. CDR3 in amino acids: CASSPRTGSLNTEAFF. The CDR3 DNA follows: TGTGCCAGCAGCCCCCGGACAGGTTCCCTGAACACTGAAGCTTTCTTT.

This clone was observed a few times. The rearrangement links TRBV30 to TRBJ1-4, with unresolved D. Trimming took off 4 bases at V and 3 bases at J, with 12 bases between the two ends. CDR1 and CDR2 (germline): GTSNPN, SVGIG (reference sequence). The CDR3 is 14 amino acids. CDR3 bases: TGTGCCTGGACCGGCCAGGCGGCTAATGAAAAACTGTTTTTT. The encoded protein is CAWTGQAANEKLFF.

The chain uses TRBV18 and TRBJ1-1; D gene uncertain. The germline V and J ends were trimmed by 5 bases and 10 bases, with 11 bases remaining between them. CDR1 KGHSH and CDR2 LQKENI come from the germline V gene. The CDR3 is 11 residues long. CDR3 in amino acids: CASSFDKTAFF. The DNA of the CDR3 is TGTGCCAGCTCATTTGACAAAACAGCTTTCTTT.

This clone was detected only once. The chain uses TRBV5-4 and TRBJ2-2; 12 nucleotides align to TRBD2. The CDR3 length is 17 residues. V lost 6 bases and J lost 1; bases outside the gene matches: 7. CDR1 and CDR2 from the germline V gene are SGHNT and YYREEE (reference sequence). The CDR3 bases are TGTGCCAGCACCTTTGGACTAGCGGGACTGAACACCGGGGAGCTGTTTTTT. Translation: CASTFGLAGLNTGELFF.

About this clone: Other DNA sequences in the sample encode the same CDR3. The chain joins TRBV29-1 to TRBJ2-3; 7 bases are shared with TRBD1. V trimming: 3 bases; J trimming: 0 bases; junction bases outside the gene matches: 3. The CDR3 spans 14 residues. Germline-derived CDR1 and CDR2 are SQVTM and ANQGSEA. The CDR3 DNA follows: TGCAGCGTTGAGGGACAGTCTAGCACAGATACGCAGTATTTT. Its translation: CSVEGQSSTDTQYF.